A selection of T cell receptor beta chains follows, all from one sample in a study of blood T cell repertoires in COVID-19. Generated by immunoSEQ multiplex PCR, the TCRdb table keeps only in-frame clones and is missing some. The data contain around 61,000 clones, 85% to 90% of them singletons. Sequencing was done on a sample of peripheral blood. The receptor set was obtained from a man aged 55-75 years with acute or convalescent COVID-19. Each CDR3 is given with its conserved first and last residue. The order of the fields is CDR3 protein, V gene, CDR3 length, J gene, D gene. The D gene is left open where the match is weak.

CDR3: CASSFGQGTDTQYF; V: TRBV5-6; length: 14; J: TRBJ2-3; D: TRBD1
CDR3: CASSARQSENTEAFF; V: TRBV5-1; length: 15; J: TRBJ1-1; D: -
CDR3: CASSEGQGFTNTGELFF; V: TRBV2; length: 17; J: TRBJ2-2; D: TRBD1
CDR3: CATSRDMSNEKLFF; V: TRBV15; length: 14; J: TRBJ1-4; D: -
CDR3: CASDRPNTGELFF; V: TRBV30; length: 13; J: TRBJ2-2; D: -
CDR3: CASVFNYGYTF; V: TRBV7-2; length: 11; J: TRBJ1-2; D: -
CDR3: CASSSGLAGSYEQYF; V: TRBV6-5; length: 15; J: TRBJ2-7; D: TRBD2
CDR3: CASSQRTTNEKLFF; V: TRBV4-1; length: 14; J: TRBJ1-4; D: -
CDR3: CASSQGTGDYGYTF; V: TRBV14; length: 14; J: TRBJ1-2; D: TRBD1
CDR3: CASSLKLGTASSYNSPLHF; V: TRBV5-1; length: 19; J: TRBJ1-6; D: TRBD1
CDR3: CASSLDIGDGYTF; V: TRBV7-9; length: 13; J: TRBJ1-2; D: -
CDR3: CASSLQGRGTDTQYF; V: TRBV27; length: 15; J: TRBJ2-3; D: -
CDR3: CASSYRIPSGNTIYF; V: TRBV6-5; length: 15; J: TRBJ1-3; D: -
CDR3: CASSFRDRDSPLHF; V: TRBV7-3; length: 14; J: TRBJ1-6; D: TRBD1
CDR3: CASSIREYGYTF; V: TRBV5-6; length: 12; J: TRBJ1-2; D: -
CDR3: CASSFWTGYGYTF; V: TRBV5-6; length: 13; J: TRBJ1-2; D: TRBD1
CDR3: CASSYSSFGNEQFF; V: TRBV6-6; length: 14; J: TRBJ2-1; D: -
CDR3: CASSIPAGGLDEQFF; V: TRBV19; length: 15; J: TRBJ2-1; D: TRBD2
CDR3: CASSLIPYSGGAGDTQYF; V: TRBV28; length: 18; J: TRBJ2-3; D: TRBD2
CDR3: CASSPLANTGELFF; V: TRBV10-1; length: 14; J: TRBJ2-2; D: -
CDR3: CASLKQGQFNEKLFF; V: TRBV2; length: 15; J: TRBJ1-4; D: TRBD1
CDR3: CASSGVAGADTEAFF; V: TRBV18; length: 15; J: TRBJ1-1; D: -
CDR3: CASGQLNYGYTF; V: TRBV2; length: 12; J: TRBJ1-2; D: -
CDR3: CASSEGRGPMNTEAFF; V: TRBV6-1; length: 16; J: TRBJ1-1; D: -
CDR3: CASSLDNNQPQHF; V: TRBV7-2; length: 13; J: TRBJ1-5; D: -
CDR3: CASSVGWEYNEKLFF; V: TRBV9; length: 15; J: TRBJ1-4; D: -
CDR3: CASSSGQGGDTEAFF; V: TRBV11-2; length: 15; J: TRBJ1-1; D: TRBD1
CDR3: CASSRGTGVYNEQFF; V: TRBV7-2; length: 15; J: TRBJ2-1; D: TRBD1
CDR3: CASSSGSSGNTIYF; V: TRBV5-4; length: 14; J: TRBJ1-3; D: -
CDR3: CASSSGENTGELFF; V: TRBV11-3; length: 14; J: TRBJ2-2; D: -
CDR3: CASTTRGGNTEAFF; V: TRBV7-2; length: 14; J: TRBJ1-1; D: -
CDR3: CASSVPTIRGETQYF; V: TRBV9; length: 15; J: TRBJ2-5; D: -
CDR3: CASSEGRQARLIGYTF; V: TRBV6-1; length: 16; J: TRBJ1-2; D: -
CDR3: CASSLDGGPYSNQPQHF; V: TRBV7-8; length: 17; J: TRBJ1-5; D: -
CDR3: CASGTGTHSGNTIYF; V: TRBV12-5; length: 15; J: TRBJ1-3; D: -
CDR3: CASTSPGQGYEKLFF; V: TRBV19; length: 15; J: TRBJ1-4; D: TRBD1
CDR3: CASSTGQGVYEKLFF; V: TRBV3-1/TRBV3-2; length: 15; J: TRBJ1-4; D: TRBD1
CDR3: CASSKQGALTEAFF; V: TRBV2; length: 14; J: TRBJ1-1; D: TRBD1
CDR3: CASSRGGGWPQETQYF; V: TRBV5-6; length: 16; J: TRBJ2-5; D: TRBD2
CDR3: CSVGNRGLTEAFF; V: TRBV29-1; length: 13; J: TRBJ1-1; D: TRBD1
CDR3: CASSVDPEAGGYTF; V: TRBV9; length: 14; J: TRBJ1-2; D: -
CDR3: CAADRGGLKTGELFF; V: TRBV6-5; length: 15; J: TRBJ2-2; D: TRBD1
CDR3: CASSPDSNSPLHF; V: TRBV7-8; length: 13; J: TRBJ1-6; D: -
CDR3: CASSQDVLVVPFIGDTQYF; V: TRBV4-1; length: 19; J: TRBJ2-3; D: -
CDR3: CASSFRGGPGELFF; V: TRBV5-4; length: 14; J: TRBJ2-2; D: -
CDR3: CASSRDRVNTEAFF; V: TRBV6-5; length: 14; J: TRBJ1-1; D: TRBD1